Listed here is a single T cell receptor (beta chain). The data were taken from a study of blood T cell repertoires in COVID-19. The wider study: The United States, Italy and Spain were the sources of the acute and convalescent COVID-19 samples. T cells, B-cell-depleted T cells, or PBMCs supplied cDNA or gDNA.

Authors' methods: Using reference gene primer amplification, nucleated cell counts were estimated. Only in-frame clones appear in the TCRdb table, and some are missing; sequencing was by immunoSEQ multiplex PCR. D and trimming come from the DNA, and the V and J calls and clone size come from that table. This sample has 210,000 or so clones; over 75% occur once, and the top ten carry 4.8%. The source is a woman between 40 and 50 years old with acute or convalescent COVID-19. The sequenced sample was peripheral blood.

CDR3 DNA: TGTGCCAGCAGCAGAGTCGGGGTAGGTCGGGACAATGAGCAGTTCTTC. Translating it yields CASSRVGVGRDNEQFF. The V and J genes are TRBV3-1 (or the pseudogene TRBV3-2) and TRBJ2-1; possibly TRBD2 for D (5 bases). The CDR3 runs to 16 residues. Trimming pared 5 bases from V and 5 bases from J, leaving 19 bases between. Germline V lookup: CDR1 LGHDT, CDR2 YNNKEL (reference sequence).